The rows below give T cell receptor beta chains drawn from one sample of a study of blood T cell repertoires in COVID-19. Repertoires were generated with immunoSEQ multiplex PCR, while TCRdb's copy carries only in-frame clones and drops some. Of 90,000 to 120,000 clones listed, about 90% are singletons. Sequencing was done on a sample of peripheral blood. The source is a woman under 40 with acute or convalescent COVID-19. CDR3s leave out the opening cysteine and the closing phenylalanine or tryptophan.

CDR3aa: ASSLTLAGNEQF
v_gene: TRBV7-9

CDR3aa: ASSLNSDSKNTIY
v_gene: TRBV23-1

CDR3aa: ASSAPGLAYEQY
v_gene: TRBV6-5

CDR3aa: ASSGPGEQY
v_gene: TRBV2

CDR3aa: ASSLEQSYGYT
v_gene: TRBV7-9

CDR3aa: ASRDSDTGELF
v_gene: TRBV28

CDR3aa: ASSLGRTEAF
v_gene: TRBV7-9

CDR3aa: ASSLTGRGNTEAF
v_gene: TRBV7-3

CDR3aa: ASSFLAGGTGELF
v_gene: TRBV11-2

CDR3aa: ASSQGLVNYGYT
v_gene: TRBV28

CDR3aa: ASSISFEIPGVQY
v_gene: TRBV19

CDR3aa: ASSQPERGAGNEQF
v_gene: TRBV14

CDR3aa: AREDRPNEKLF
v_gene: TRBV5-1

CDR3aa: ASSLRGHEQF
v_gene: TRBV27

CDR3aa: ASSSTGSQETQY
v_gene: TRBV7-2

CDR3aa: SVSTGGYNEQF
v_gene: TRBV29-1

CDR3aa: ASSELSRANYGYT
v_gene: TRBV6-1

CDR3aa: ASSPGTGNQPQH
v_gene: TRBV3-1/TRBV3-2

CDR3aa: AWSLGARRRGETQY
v_gene: TRBV30

CDR3aa: ASSSAEAF
v_gene: TRBV28

CDR3aa: ASGQLPTGEITGELF
v_gene: TRBV23-1

CDR3aa: ASRGPTEAF
v_gene: TRBV6-5

CDR3aa: ASSPSGEYTDTQY
v_gene: TRBV6-4

CDR3aa: ASTYGIAEDSYNEQF
v_gene: TRBV4-3

CDR3aa: ASSLGRQGATGELF
v_gene: TRBV5-4

CDR3aa: ASSPQGRTATNEKLF
v_gene: TRBV18

CDR3aa: ASSLLGGLGQPQH
v_gene: TRBV9

CDR3aa: ASSRWRDREGNEQF
v_gene: TRBV7-6

CDR3aa: ASSYWRPSGTYEQY
v_gene: TRBV6-5

CDR3aa: ASSPIPGQPQH
v_gene: TRBV4-2

CDR3aa: ASSPRTGSSELF
v_gene: TRBV5-1

CDR3aa: ASSELLTGGFSGANVLT
v_gene: TRBV6-1

CDR3aa: ASSLDGLRQETQY
v_gene: TRBV5-1

CDR3aa: ASSPGAPSGYT
v_gene: TRBV12-3/TRBV12-4

CDR3aa: ASSLAGSSSTDTQY
v_gene: TRBV13

CDR3aa: ASSDPTRSNEKLF
v_gene: TRBV25-1

CDR3aa: ASSKLEREPPHYEQY
v_gene: TRBV10-1

CDR3aa: ASGERAFSNQPQH
v_gene: TRBV5-5

CDR3aa: ASSLDFRTSGYT
v_gene: TRBV28

CDR3aa: ASSLEEGLYGYT
v_gene: TRBV5-1

CDR3aa: ASSQTIGDNTEAF
v_gene: TRBV4-2

CDR3aa: ASSYSVAGGGFEQF
v_gene: TRBV6-2/TRBV6-3

CDR3aa: ASSSGLAGVYEQY
v_gene: TRBV28

CDR3aa: ASSFSPAANYNSPLH
v_gene: TRBV27

CDR3aa: ASSGGGQGIVANQPQH
v_gene: TRBV2

CDR3aa: SASGLGVSTDTQY
v_gene: TRBV20-1

CDR3aa: AISGTSGETGELF
v_gene: TRBV10-3

CDR3aa: AISTIDSSDTQY
v_gene: TRBV10-3

CDR3aa: ASSLTGDTEAF
v_gene: TRBV27

CDR3aa: ASGGGINQPQH
v_gene: TRBV2

CDR3aa: ASSTGTSSYNEQF
v_gene: TRBV7-9

CDR3aa: ASSADRDLNTEAF
v_gene: TRBV2